Each of the 12 T cell receptor beta chains below was sequenced from the same sample in a study of beta chain features in type 1 diabetes. These receptors have no identified antigens. Sequenced material consisted of expressed TCRB transcripts (all of the isolated RNA was reverse transcribed). Method: immunoSEQ multiplex PCR; TCRdb's copy keeps in-frame clones and lacks some. The sample shows tens of thousands of clones, roughly 41% of them seen only once. Overall study findings and caveats: TCRB CDR3s were moderately but significantly shorter in Type 1 diabetes patients in all four CD4+ subsets.

The sequencing sample was made of Tregs from blood. Receptors originate from a man aged 30 to 45 with type 1 diabetes.

The chain has TRBV2 and TRBJ1-2; the D is unclear. Per germline, CDR1 SNHLY and CDR2 FYNNEI. The CDR3 is made up of 12 amino acids. Trimming cost V 2 bases and J 7 bases, with 8 bases left between them. CDR3 coding DNA: TGTGCCAGCAGTGAAACCCGGTTTGGCTACACCTTC. It encodes CASSETRFGYTF.

This chain links TRBV9 with TRBJ2-2; the D gene is possibly TRBD1 (5 bases). V lost 0 bases, J lost 6 bases, and 15 bases lay in between. Germline V gives CDR1 SGDLS, CDR2 YYNGEE. This CDR3 is 16 amino acids long. The CDR3 sequence is CASSVDGAGRPGELFF. CDR3 DNA sequence: TGTGCCAGCAGCGTAGATGGGGCAGGGCGACCCGGGGAGCTGTTTTTT.

Here the CDR3 DNA reads TGTGCCAGCAGCTCAGATGACGACAGGGGCAACTATGGCTACACCTTC. It codes for CASSSDDDRGNYGYTF. V and J are TRBV7-2 and TRBJ1-2, with 8 bases aligning to TRBD1. V lost 4 bases, J lost 2 bases, and 9 bases stayed unmatched. The CDR3 length is 16 residues. The V gene's germline CDR1 is SGHTA and CDR2 FQGNSA.

This rearrangement joins TRBV28 to TRBJ2-5; 7 bases are a match to TRBD2. Per germline, CDR1 MDHEN and CDR2 SYDVKM. Unmatched junction bases numbered 4, after V lost 4 bases and J lost 5 bases. The CDR3 has 13 residues. CDR3 sequence: CASSSWGGETQYF. The CDR3 DNA is TGTGCCAGCAGTTCCTGGGGAGGGGAGACCCAGTACTTC.

This chain connects TRBV5-1 to TRBJ2-1; 8 bases are a match to TRBD1. The ends lost 0 bases at V and 3 bases at J; junction bases unmatched: 5. This CDR3 is 16 amino acids long. The germline V gene encodes CDR1 SGHRS and CDR2 YFSETQ. DNA of the CDR3: TGCGCCAGCAGCTTGGGAACCGGGACAGGCTACAATGAGCAGTTCTTC. Its protein is CASSLGTGTGYNEQFF. Full variable domain (rest looked up from reference TRBV5-1 and TRBJ2-1): KAGVTQTPRYLIKTRGQQVTLSCSPISGHRSVSWYQQTPGQGLQFLFEYFSETQRNKGNFPGRFSGRQFSNSRSEMNVSTLELGDSALYLCASSLGTGTGYNEQFFGPGTRLTVL.

The V call is TRBV28, the J call TRBJ2-3; 11 nucleotides line up with TRBD2. The junction had 10 bases not matched to a gene; V was cut back by 6 bases and J by 8 bases. From germline, CDR1 is MDHEN and CDR2 SYDVKM. The CDR3 loop spans 15 amino acids. The CDR3, as DNA: TGTGCCAGCAGACCACTAGCGGGAGAGAGGGGTACGCAGTATTTT. It translates to CASRPLAGERGTQYF.

V and J are TRBV4-2 and TRBJ2-1, with TRBD2 matching over 11 bases. V shed 1 base, J shed 6 bases, and the junction held 8 bases outside the gene matches. There are 17 residues in the CDR3. Germline V gene lookup returns CDR1 LGHNA and CDR2 YNFKEQ. The CDR3 is CASSQGAGLAETNEQFF. The CDR3 DNA follows: TGTGCCAGCAGCCAAGGGGCGGGACTAGCGGAGACCAATGAGCAGTTCTTC.

The chain employs TRBV29-1 and TRBJ1-2; 8 bases align to TRBD1. Germline V lookup: CDR1 SQVTM, CDR2 ANQGSEA. J was trimmed by 3 bases and V by 4 bases; bases with no gene match: 7. The CDR3 has 14 amino acids. CDR3 loop: CSVGTGGVDYGYTF. The CDR3 DNA is TGCAGCGTTGGAACAGGGGGAGTAGACTATGGCTACACCTTC.

In this sample, this clone turned up a few times. V gene TRBV27 combines with J gene TRBJ2-5; weak D call: TRBD2 (5 bases). Per the germline V gene, CDR1 is MNHEY and CDR2 is SMNVEV (reference sequence). The CDR3 is 17 residues long. Trimming removed 6 bases at V and 5 bases at J, with 25 bases between. The CDR3 DNA follows: TGTGCCAGCAGCCCGGGAACAGACTACCCGAACCGGGAGACCCAGTACTTC. Protein sequence: CASSPGTDYPNRETQYF.

Comment on this clone: A read error may produce the germline difference seen at one junction end. The chain combines TRBV5-1 with TRBJ2-7; a possible D gene is TRBD1 (5 bases). Germline V lookup: CDR1 SGHRS, CDR2 YFSETQ. The CDR3 has 14 residues. The CDR3 spells CASSWQGLSDEQYF. The DNA of the CDR3 is TGCGCCAGCAGCTGGCAGGGTCTCTCCGACGAGCAGTACTTC.

The chain is built from TRBV7-9 and TRBJ2-5; 10 positions agree with TRBD2. The CDR3 spans 15 residues. From germline, CDR1 is SEHNR and CDR2 FQNEAQ (reference sequence). The V and J ends lost 2 bases and 5 bases, in that order; junction bases with no gene match: 5. CDR3 loop: CASSLSLAGAETQYF. The CDR3 coding sequence is TGTGCCAGCAGCTTATCCCTAGCGGGAGCGGAGACCCAGTACTTC.

There are a few counts of this clone. The chain is built from TRBV28 and TRBJ2-2, with D uncertain. The V gene lost 6 bases and the J gene lost 0 bases, with 14 bases spanning the gap. This CDR3 spans 16 amino acids. Germline values: CDR1 MDHEN, CDR2 SYDVKM. The CDR3 sequence: CASRLFDTSNTGELFF. CDR3 sequence (DNA): TGTGCCAGCAGATTGTTTGACACATCGAACACCGGGGAGCTGTTTTTT.